This entry features one T cell receptor (beta chain) sequence. Trimming took 3 bases from V and 1 from J, leaving 15 bases between them. Germline V CDR1 and CDR2: SGHRS, YFSETQ. The CDR3 totals 16 residues. Using immunoSEQ multiplex PCR, the repertoire was profiled, and TCRdb retains in-frame clones only, with some absent. The sample comprises 70,000 to 80,000 clones, approximately 94% of which are singletons, and about 3.3% rests with the top ten. This sample is part of a study of cytomegalovirus exposure and HLA in healthy donors. Study in general: It was reported in a later analysis that the same platform had been used for the 90 to 150 validation repertoires as for the approximately 730 first-cohort repertoires.

This receptor was taken from a woman under 30 in good health and CMV-seropositive. The chain is built from TRBV5-1 and TRBJ2-3; tentatively, D is TRBD1 (6 bases). Input material: PBMCs. CDR3 protein: CASSSPRDIGTDTQYF. CDR3 in DNA: TGCGCCAGCAGCTCTCCCAGGGACATTGGCACAGATACGCAGTATTTT.